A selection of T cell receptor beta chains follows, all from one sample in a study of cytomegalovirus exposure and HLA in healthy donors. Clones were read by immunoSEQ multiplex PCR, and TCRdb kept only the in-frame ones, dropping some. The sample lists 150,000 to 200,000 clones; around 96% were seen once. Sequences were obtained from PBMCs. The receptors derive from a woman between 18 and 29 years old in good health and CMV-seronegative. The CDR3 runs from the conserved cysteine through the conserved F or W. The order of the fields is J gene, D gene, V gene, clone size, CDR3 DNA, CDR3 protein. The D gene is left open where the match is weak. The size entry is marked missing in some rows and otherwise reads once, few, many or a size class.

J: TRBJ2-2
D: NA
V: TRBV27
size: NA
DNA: TGTGCCAGCAGTCCTTGGTCCACATCGAACACCGGGGAGCTGTTTTTT
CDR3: CASSPWSTSNTGELFF

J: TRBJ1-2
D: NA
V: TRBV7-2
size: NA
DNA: TGTGCCAGCAGCCCGACAGAGTGGAATGGCTACACCTTC
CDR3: CASSPTEWNGYTF

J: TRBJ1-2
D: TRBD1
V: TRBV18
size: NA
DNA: TGTGCCAGCTCCCTAAACAGGGGCGACTATGGCTACACCTTC
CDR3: CASSLNRGDYGYTF

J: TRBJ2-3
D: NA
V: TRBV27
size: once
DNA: TGTGCCAGCAGTAAAACAGGGTTCTATAGCACAGATACGCAGTATTTT
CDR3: CASSKTGFYSTDTQYF

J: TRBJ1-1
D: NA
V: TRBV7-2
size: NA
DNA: TGTGCCAGCAGCGGCCCGGGGACTCTGAACACTGAAGCTTTCTTT
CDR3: CASSGPGTLNTEAFF

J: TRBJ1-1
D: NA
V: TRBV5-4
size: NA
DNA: TGTGCCAGCAGCTTGGATGGGGGGTCCATGAACACTGAAGCTTTCTTT
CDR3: CASSLDGGSMNTEAFF

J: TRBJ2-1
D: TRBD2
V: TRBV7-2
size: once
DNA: TGTGCCAGCAGCCCGGCGGGACCCGCGGGGGGTAATGAGCAGTTCTTC
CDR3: CASSPAGPAGGNEQFF

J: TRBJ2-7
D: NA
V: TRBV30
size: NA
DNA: TGTGCCTGGAGTGTGAACAGGCTTTTACTTCATCACTACGAGCAGTACTTC
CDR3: CAWSVNRLLLHHYEQYF

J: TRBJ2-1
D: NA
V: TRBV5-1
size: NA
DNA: TGCGCCAGCAGCAGTGGACAGCCAGACTCCTACAATGAGCAGTTCTTC
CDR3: CASSSGQPDSYNEQFF

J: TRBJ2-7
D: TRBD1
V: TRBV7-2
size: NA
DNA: TGTGCCAGCAGCCGAGACGGGACAGGGGCCTACGAGCAGTACTTC
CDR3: CASSRDGTGAYEQYF

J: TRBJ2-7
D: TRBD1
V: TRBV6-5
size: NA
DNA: TGTGCCAGCACTCCGGGACAGGGTTACGAGCAGTACTTC
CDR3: CASTPGQGYEQYF

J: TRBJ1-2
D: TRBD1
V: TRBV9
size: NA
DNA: TGTGCCAGCAGCGCCCACGTAGGGGGCGCAGGATATGGCTACACCTTC
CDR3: CASSAHVGGAGYGYTF

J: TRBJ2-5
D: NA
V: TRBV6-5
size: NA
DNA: TGTGCCAGCAGTTACTCGGGGGCTACACACCAAGAGACCCAGTACTTC
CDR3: CASSYSGATHQETQYF

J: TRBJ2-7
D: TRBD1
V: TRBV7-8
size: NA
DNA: TGTGCCAGCAGCTCCCTGGACAGGGGGGTCTACGAGCAGTACTTC
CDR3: CASSSLDRGVYEQYF

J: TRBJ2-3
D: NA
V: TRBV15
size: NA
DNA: TGTGCCACCAGTTTGTCTAGCACAGATACGCAGTATTTT
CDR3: CATSLSSTDTQYF

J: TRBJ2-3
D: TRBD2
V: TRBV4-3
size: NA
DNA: TGCGCCAGCAGCCAAGAAGGTGGGGGGGGGATCTCAGATACGCAGTATTTT
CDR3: CASSQEGGGGISDTQYF

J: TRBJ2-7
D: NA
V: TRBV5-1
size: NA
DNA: TGCGCCAGCAGCAGCAGGTCCTCCTCCTACGAGCAGTACTTC
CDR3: CASSSRSSSYEQYF

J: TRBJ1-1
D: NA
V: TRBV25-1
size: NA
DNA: TGTGCCAGCAGTGAAGGCTTGAACACTGAAGCTTTCTTT
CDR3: CASSEGLNTEAFF

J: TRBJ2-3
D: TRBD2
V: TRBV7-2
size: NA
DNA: TGTGCCAGCAGCTTACTGTCGGGGGGGCCCACAGATACGCAGTATTTT
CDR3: CASSLLSGGPTDTQYF

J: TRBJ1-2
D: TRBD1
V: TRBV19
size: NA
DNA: TGTGCCGCAGGGACAGGGCACTATGGCTACACCTTC
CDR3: CAAGTGHYGYTF

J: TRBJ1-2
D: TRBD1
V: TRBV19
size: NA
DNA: TGTGCCAGTAGTACCCCGACTAGACAGGGGGGCGGCTACACCTTC
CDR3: CASSTPTRQGGGYTF

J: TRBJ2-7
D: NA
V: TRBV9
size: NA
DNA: TGTGCCAGCAGCGTAGGGGTAGCGGACAACGAGCAGTACTTC
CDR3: CASSVGVADNEQYF

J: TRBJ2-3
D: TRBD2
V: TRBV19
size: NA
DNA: TGTGCCAGTAGTATTCGACTAGCGGGGGAGATCCCAGATACGCAGTATTTT
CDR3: CASSIRLAGEIPDTQYF

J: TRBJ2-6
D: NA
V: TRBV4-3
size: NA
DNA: TGCGCCAGCAGCCAAGGCCGACAGGCCTCTGGGGCCAACGTCCTGACTTTC
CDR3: CASSQGRQASGANVLTF

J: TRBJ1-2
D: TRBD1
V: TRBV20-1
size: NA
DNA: TGCAGTGCTAGCAGGGGGGATGGCTACACCTTC
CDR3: CSASRGDGYTF

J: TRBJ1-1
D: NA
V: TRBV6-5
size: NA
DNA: TGTGCCAGCAATCAGGGCCCTGAAGCTTTCTTT
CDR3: CASNQGPEAFF

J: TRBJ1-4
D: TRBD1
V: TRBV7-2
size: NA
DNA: TGTGCCAGCAGCATAGACAGGGGGCGTAGTGAAAAACTGTTTTTT
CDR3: CASSIDRGRSEKLFF

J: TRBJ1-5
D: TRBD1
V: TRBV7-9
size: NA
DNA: TGTGCCAGCAGCTTCTCAGGGGGTAGTCAGCCCCAGCATTTT
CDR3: CASSFSGGSQPQHF

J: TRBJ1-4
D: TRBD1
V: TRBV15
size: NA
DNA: TGTGCCACCAGCAGGAACAGACAGGGGATGAATGAAAAACTGTTTTTT
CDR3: CATSRNRQGMNEKLFF

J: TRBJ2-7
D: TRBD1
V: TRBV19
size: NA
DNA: TGTGCCAGTAGACCGGACAGGGGGCACTCCTACGAGCAGTACTTC
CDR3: CASRPDRGHSYEQYF

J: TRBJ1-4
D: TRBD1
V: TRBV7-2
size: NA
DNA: TGTGCCAGCAGCTTACAAGGGGGCCGGAAACTGTTTTTT
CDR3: CASSLQGGRKLFF

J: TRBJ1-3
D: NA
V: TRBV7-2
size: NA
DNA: TGTGCCAGCAGCCCTATCCATGGAAACACCATATATTTT
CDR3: CASSPIHGNTIYF

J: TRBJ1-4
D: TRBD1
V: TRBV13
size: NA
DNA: TGTGCCAGCAGCTCAGGACAGGGATCGACTAATGAAAAACTGTTTTTT
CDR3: CASSSGQGSTNEKLFF

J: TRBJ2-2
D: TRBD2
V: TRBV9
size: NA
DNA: TGTGCCAGCAGCGTCCAGACTAGCGGACCGAACACCGGGGAGCTGTTTTTT
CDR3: CASSVQTSGPNTGELFF

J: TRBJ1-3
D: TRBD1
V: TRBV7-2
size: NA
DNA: TGTGCCAGCAGCTTAAGCGGGACAGGCTCTGGAAACACCATATATTTT
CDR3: CASSLSGTGSGNTIYF

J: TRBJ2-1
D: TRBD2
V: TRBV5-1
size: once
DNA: TGCGCCAGCAGCCCCGGACTAGCGGCCGTCAATGAGCAGTTCTTC
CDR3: CASSPGLAAVNEQFF

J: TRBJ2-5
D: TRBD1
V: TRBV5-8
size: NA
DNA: TGTGCCAGCAGCATCGCCGGGACAGGGGTAGAAACCCAGTACTTC
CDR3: CASSIAGTGVETQYF

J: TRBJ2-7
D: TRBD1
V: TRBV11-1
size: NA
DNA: TGTGCCAGCAGCCCGGGACAGACCTACGAGCAGTACTTC
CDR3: CASSPGQTYEQYF

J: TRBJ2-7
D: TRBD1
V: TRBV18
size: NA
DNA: TGTGCCAGCTCACGTGGACAGGGAGACCCATTCTACGAGCAGTACTTC
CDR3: CASSRGQGDPFYEQYF

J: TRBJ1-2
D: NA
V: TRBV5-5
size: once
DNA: TGTGCCAGCAGCTCGACAAGTACAGCCTATGGCTACACCTTC
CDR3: CASSSTSTAYGYTF

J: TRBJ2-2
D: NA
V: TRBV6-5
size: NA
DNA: TGTGCCAGCAGTCCACTAGCCTACGAGTCCGGGGAGCTGTTTTTT
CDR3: CASSPLAYESGELFF

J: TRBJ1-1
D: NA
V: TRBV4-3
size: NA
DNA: TGCGCCAGCAGCCAAGGCCTAGGATCTAACACTGAAGCTTTCTTT
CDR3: CASSQGLGSNTEAFF

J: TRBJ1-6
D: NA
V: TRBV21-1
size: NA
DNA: TGTGCCAGCAGCACTTGCCCGGGACAGGGGAGCTATAATTCACCCCTCCACTTT
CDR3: CASSTCPGQGSYNSPLHF

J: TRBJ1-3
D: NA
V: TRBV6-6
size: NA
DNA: TGTGCCAGCAGTTACTCGTTGTCTTCTGGAAACACCATATATTTT
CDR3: CASSYSLSSGNTIYF

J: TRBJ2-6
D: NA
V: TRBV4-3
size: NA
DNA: TGCGCCAGCAGCCAGATACGGGACTCAGGTTGGAAGTCTGGGGCCAACGTCCTGACTTTC
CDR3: CASSQIRDSGWKSGANVLTF

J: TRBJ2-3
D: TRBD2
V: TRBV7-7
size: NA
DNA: TGTGCTAGCAGCCGTTTAGCGGGGGCGGCAGATACGCAGTATTTT
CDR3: CASSRLAGAADTQYF

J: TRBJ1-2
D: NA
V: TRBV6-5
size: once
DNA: TGTGCCAGCAGTTACTCGACAGCAGTTAACTATGGCTACACCTTC
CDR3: CASSYSTAVNYGYTF

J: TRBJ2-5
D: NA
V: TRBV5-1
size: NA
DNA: TGCGCCAGCAGCTTGGTCGGGACAAACCAAGAGACCCAGTACTTC
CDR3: CASSLVGTNQETQYF

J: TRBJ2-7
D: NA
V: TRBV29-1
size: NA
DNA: TGCAGCGTTGAATTTCCAGACAGTGCGTACTACGAGCAGTACTTC
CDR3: CSVEFPDSAYYEQYF

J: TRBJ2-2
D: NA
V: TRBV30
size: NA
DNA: TGTGCCTCAACCACTAGTGTTGGCCGGGAGCTGTTTTTT
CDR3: CASTTSVGRELFF

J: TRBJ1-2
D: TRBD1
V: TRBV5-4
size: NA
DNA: TGTGCCAGCAGCAAAAGACAGGGGGACTATGGCTACACCTTC
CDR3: CASSKRQGDYGYTF

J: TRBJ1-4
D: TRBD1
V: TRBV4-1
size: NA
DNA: TGCGCCAGCAGCCAGGTGACAGGGGGCGAAGAAAAACTGTTTTTT
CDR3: CASSQVTGGEEKLFF

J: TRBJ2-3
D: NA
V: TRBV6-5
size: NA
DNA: TGTGCCAGCAGTTCTTCTAATGCAGATACGCAGTATTTT
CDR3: CASSSSNADTQYF

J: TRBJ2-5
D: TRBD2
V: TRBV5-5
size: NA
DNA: TGTGCCAGCAGCTTTTTGGGACTAGCTGGTGGAGAGACCCAGTACTTC
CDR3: CASSFLGLAGGETQYF

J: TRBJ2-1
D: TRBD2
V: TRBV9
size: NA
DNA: TGTGCCAGCAGTACTAGCGGGGGAGGCTACAATGAGCAGTTCTTC
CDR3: CASSTSGGGYNEQFF

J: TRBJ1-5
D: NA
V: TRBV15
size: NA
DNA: TGTGCCACAAAAGAGGGGGGCAATCAGCCCCAGCATTTT
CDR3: CATKEGGNQPQHF

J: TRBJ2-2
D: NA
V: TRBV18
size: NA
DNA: TGTGCCAGCTCACCGCGGGCGAACACCGGGGAGCTGTTTTTT
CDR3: CASSPRANTGELFF